Shown below are 30 T cell receptor beta chains from a single sample sequenced in a study of blood T cell repertoires in COVID-19. Repertoires were generated with immunoSEQ multiplex PCR, while TCRdb's copy carries only in-frame clones and drops some. The top ten clones hold roughly 3.7% of a sample with approximately 230,000 clones, around nine tenths of them seen once. Input material: PBMCs or T cells enriched from blood (not recorded which). Every receptor here comes from a woman in her 30s who had recovered from COVID-19.

V gene TRBV9 combines with J gene TRBJ2-7, with TRBD1 as a possible D gene (5 bases). The germline V and J ends were trimmed by 4 bases and 3 bases, with 17 bases remaining between them. Per germline, CDR1 SGDLS and CDR2 YYNGEE. The CDR3 spans 15 residues. The CDR3 nucleotides are TGTGCCAGCAGCTCAACACCAGGGCCAGACTACGAGCAGTACTTC. Translation gives CASSSTPGPDYEQYF.

The DNA for the CDR3 is TGTGCCAGCAGCTTGGGGGGGGGAGTCAATCAGCCCCAGCATTTT. Its translation is CASSLGGGVNQPQHF. This chain links TRBV5-6 with TRBJ1-5; maybe TRBD1 (5 bases). V lost 0 bases and J lost 3, with 10 bases in between. The CDR3 loop spans 15 amino acids. Germline CDR1 SGHDT, CDR2 YYEEEE. Complete variable domain (other parts from reference TRBV5-6 and TRBJ1-5): DAGVTQSPTHLIKTRGQQVTLRCSPKSGHDTVSWYQQALGQGPQFIFQYYEEEERQRGNFPDRFSGHQFPNYSSELNVNALLLGDSALYLCASSLGGGVNQPQHFGDGTRLSIL.

V and J are TRBV5-6 and TRBJ2-2, with D possibly TRBD1 on 5 matching bases. V was trimmed by 4 bases and J by 0 bases, leaving 16 bases between them. The germline V gene has CDR1 SGHDT and CDR2 YYEEEE. The CDR3 loop spans 17 amino acids. The CDR3 region is CASSQPGADANTGELFF. CDR3 nucleotides: TGTGCCAGCAGCCAACCTGGGGCAGACGCGAACACCGGGGAGCTGTTTTTT.

The gene calls are TRBV28 and TRBJ2-1; the match to TRBD2 covers 7 bases. The germline CDR1 and CDR2 sequences are MDHEN and SYDVKM. Trimming took 5 bases from V and 5 from J; bases not matched to a gene: 9. The CDR3 runs 15 residues. The CDR3 nucleotides are TGTGCCAGCAGTCCCCTAGCGGCTCCAGACAATGAGCAGTTCTTC. It is translated as CASSPLAAPDNEQFF.

V is TRBV3-1 (or the pseudogene TRBV3-2) and J is TRBJ2-7; weak D call: TRBD2 (6 bases). Germline V CDR1 and CDR2: LGHDT, YNNKEL (reference sequence). The CDR3 is made up of 14 amino acids. Trimming stripped 4 bases from V and 3 bases from J, with 13 bases between. CDR3 loop: CASSRGLKDYEQYF. The CDR3 coding sequence is TGTGCCAGCAGCCGGGGACTTAAGGACTACGAGCAGTACTTC.

The chain recombines TRBV7-9 with TRBJ2-1; a weak D match, TRBD1 (6 bases). The germline CDR1 and CDR2 sequences are SEHNR and FQNEAQ (reference sequence). This CDR3 has 15 amino acids. The ends were cut back, 11 bases at V and 8 bases at J, with 25 bases in the middle. In DNA, the CDR3 is TGTGCCCCGGCTAGCTCTAAAAGGGGGTTCGATGAGCAGTTCTTC. This sequence encodes CAPASSKRGFDEQFF.

This chain joins TRBV7-9 and TRBJ1-4; TRBD1 matches at 10 bases. The CDR3 has 15 amino acids. Germline V gene lookup returns CDR1 SEHNR and CDR2 FQNEAQ (reference sequence). V lost 5 bases, J lost 5 bases, and 5 bases stayed unmatched. CDR3 residues: CASSTGQGGNEKLFF. The DNA of the CDR3 is TGTGCCAGCAGCACCGGACAGGGGGGAAATGAAAAACTGTTTTTT.

The chain combines TRBV3-1 (or the pseudogene TRBV3-2) with TRBJ2-7, with TRBD2 matching over 10 bases. Germline V lookup: CDR1 LGHDT, CDR2 YNNKEL (reference sequence). The J segment lost 1 base and the V segment lost 5 bases, leaving 5 bases of the junction unmatched. The CDR3 is 15 amino acids. CDR3 region: CASSYGLAESYEQYF. The CDR3, as DNA: TGTGCCAGCAGCTATGGACTAGCGGAGTCCTACGAGCAGTACTTC.

The V call is TRBV7-3, the J call TRBJ1-1; 7 bases fit TRBD1. CDR1 and CDR2 (germline): SGHTA, FQGTGA. The ends lost 6 bases at V and 3 bases at J; junction bases unmatched: 7. The CDR3 is 14 residues long. CDR3 protein: CASSPTGAYTEAFF. CDR3 nucleotides: TGTGCCAGCAGTCCTACAGGGGCCTACACTGAAGCTTTCTTT.

The chain combines TRBV5-4 with TRBJ2-2, with 9 positions matching TRBD2. V was clipped by 4 bases and J by 4 bases; unmatched bases: 8. CDR1 and CDR2 (germline): SGHNT, YYREEE (reference sequence). The CDR3 runs 16 residues. The CDR3 is CASSHLAGVGTGELFF. The CDR3 DNA sequence: TGTGCCAGCAGCCATTTAGCGGGAGTGGGCACCGGGGAGCTGTTTTTT.

This chain uses TRBV27 with TRBJ1-2; no clear D gene. CDR1 and CDR2 from the germline V gene are MNHEY and SMNVEV (reference sequence). There are 14 residues in the CDR3. Trimming left V 6 bases short and J 6 bases short, with 17 bases between. CDR3 nucleotides: TGTGCCAGCAGCCTCAGCTCCTTAGCCGATGGCTACACCTTC. Amino acid sequence: CASSLSSLADGYTF.

This clone was seen a few times. The chain joins TRBV6-1 to TRBJ2-1; D not certain. CDR3 length equals 13 residues. Germline V gives CDR1 MNHNS, CDR2 SASEGT. V was shortened by 2 bases and J by 9 bases, with 11 bases between the two germline ends. CDR3 residues: CASSEFALREQFF. The CDR3 coding sequence is TGTGCCAGCAGTGAATTCGCACTCCGTGAGCAGTTCTTC.

The V and J genes are TRBV5-1 and TRBJ2-5; 7 nucleotides align to TRBD2. The V gene's germline CDR1 is SGHRS and CDR2 YFSETQ. The V gene end was trimmed by 4 bases and the J gene end by 3 bases; junction bases not matched to a gene: 15. The CDR3 contains 17 residues. The CDR3 nucleotides are TGCGCCAGCAGCGCCTCTAGCGGAGCTCCCTCAAAAGAGACCCAGTACTTC. It codes for CASSASSGAPSKETQYF.

The chain links TRBV7-2 to TRBJ1-3; D perhaps matches TRBD1 (6 bases). CDR3 length: 17 residues. The V and J ends lost 1 base and 0 bases respectively, with 13 bases between them. Germline V gives CDR1 SGHTA, CDR2 FQGNSA. The CDR3 nucleotides are TGTGCCAGCAGCTTAGAGTCAGGGGCGTTCTCTGGAAACACCATATATTTT. Protein sequence: CASSLESGAFSGNTIYF.

DNA for the CDR3: TGTGCCAGCAGTCTCCGGGACAGGGAGAGAAGGAACACTGAAGCTTTCTTT. Encoded protein: CASSLRDRERRNTEAFF. The chain recombines TRBV28 with TRBJ1-1, with 9 bases fitting TRBD1. This CDR3 is built from 17 residues. The V gene end was trimmed by 5 bases and the J gene end by 1 base; junction bases not matched to a gene: 11. Germline V lookup: CDR1 MDHEN, CDR2 SYDVKM.

This chain links TRBV12-5 with TRBJ2-2; D is unclear. CDR1 and CDR2 from the germline V gene are LGHNT and FRNRAP. CDR3 length: 13 amino acids. Trimming shortened V by 5 bases and J by 2 bases, and 6 bases separated the two germline ends. The CDR3 reads CASGLLNTGELFF. CDR3 in DNA: TGTGCTAGTGGTCTTCTAAACACCGGGGAGCTGTTTTTT. The whole variable domain, remainder taken from reference TRBV12-5 and TRBJ2-2, is DARVTQTPRHKVTEMGQEVTMRCQPILGHNTVFWYRQTMMQGLELLAYFRNRAPLDDSGMPKDRFSAEMPDATLATLKIQPSEPRDSAVYFCASGLLNTGELFFGEGSRLTVL.

V is TRBV5-6 and J is TRBJ1-4; the D gene is possibly TRBD1 (6 bases). The CDR3 runs to 17 residues. V was cut by 0 bases and J by 0 bases, with 12 bases left in between. From germline, CDR1 is SGHDT and CDR2 YYEEEE. CDR3 DNA: TGTGCCAGCAGCTTGGGGCGACAGGACGCAACTAATGAAAAACTGTTTTTT. Protein: CASSLGRQDATNEKLFF.

V is TRBV2 and J is TRBJ1-6; perhaps TRBD1 as D (6 bases). Trimming pared 6 bases from V and 7 bases from J, leaving 19 bases between. The CDR3 runs 16 residues. Looked up from germline, CDR1 is SNHLY and CDR2 is FYNNEI. The chain's CDR3 is CASRGARDIRNSPLHF. CDR3 sequence (DNA): TGTGCCAGCAGGGGGGCTAGGGACATCCGAAATTCACCCCTCCACTTT.

This chain joins TRBV5-4 and TRBJ1-6; tentative D call: TRBD1 (6 bases). V dropped 4 bases and J dropped 7 bases, with 18 bases sitting between them. CDR1 is SGHNT and CDR2 is YYREEE in the germline V gene (reference sequence). CDR3 size: 16 residues. The chain's CDR3 is CASSTGAGAINSPLHF. In DNA form, the CDR3 reads TGTGCCAGCAGCACCGGCGCGGGGGCTATCAATTCACCCCTCCACTTT.

V gene TRBV9 combines with J gene TRBJ1-2; possibly TRBD1 for D (5 bases). The CDR3 spans 14 residues. V lost 3 bases and J 0 bases, leaving 9 bases between the germline ends. Per the germline V gene, CDR1 is SGDLS and CDR2 is YYNGEE. The CDR3 protein is CASSATASNYGYTF. The CDR3 DNA reads TGTGCCAGCAGCGCGACAGCATCTAACTATGGCTACACCTTC.

V usage is TRBV19 and J usage is TRBJ1-2; D gene uncertain. The CDR3 has 16 residues. V shed 5 bases and J shed 0 bases, with 16 bases lying between them. Per germline, CDR1 LNHDA and CDR2 SQIVND (reference sequence). CDR3 DNA: TGTGCCAGTAGTCCGAGCACAGCACAAGCTAACTATGGCTACACCTTC. Amino acid sequence: CASSPSTAQANYGYTF.

A single count supports this clone. The chain uses TRBV3-1 (or the pseudogene TRBV3-2) and TRBJ2-1; D unclear. This CDR3 contains 15 residues. Per germline, CDR1 LGHDT and CDR2 YNNKEL (reference sequence). V was pared by 4 bases and J by 4 bases, with 14 bases between. CDR3 coding DNA: TGTGCCAGCAGCCTACGCGTTAACGGGTACAATGAGCAGTTCTTC. Protein: CASSLRVNGYNEQFF.

The chain joins TRBV10-3 to TRBJ2-7, with D possibly matching TRBD2 (5 bases). Germline loops: CDR1 ENHRY, CDR2 SYGVKD. CDR3 length: 14 residues. V lost 6 bases to trimming and J lost 3 bases, with 15 bases between them. This chain's CDR3 is CAISMISGGYEQYF. CDR3 nucleotide sequence: TGTGCCATCAGCATGATTTCCGGAGGCTACGAGCAGTACTTC.

CDR3: CASREQGVNTEAFF. The CDR3, as DNA: TGTGCCAGCAGGGAACAGGGGGTGAACACTGAAGCTTTCTTT. The rearrangement joins TRBV6-4 to TRBJ1-1, with TRBD1 matching 8 bases. CDR3 length equals 14 residues. Germline V gives CDR1 MRHNA, CDR2 SNTAGT. Trimming removed 6 bases from V and 0 bases from J; junction bases left unmatched: 3.

The gene calls are TRBV4-2 and TRBJ2-1; D is undetermined. V was trimmed by 0 bases and J by 0 bases, leaving 3 bases between them. The CDR3 loop spans 14 amino acids. Germline V lookup: CDR1 LGHNA, CDR2 YNFKEQ. The CDR3 coding sequence is TGTGCCAGCAGCCAAGACGGCTCCTACAATGAGCAGTTCTTC. It specifies CASSQDGSYNEQFF.

The V and J genes are TRBV28 and TRBJ2-7, with 10 bases fitting TRBD2. Germline V CDR1 and CDR2: MDHEN, SYDVKM. CDR3 length equals 17 residues. The ends lost 5 bases at V and 2 bases at J; junction bases unmatched: 12. The CDR3 nucleotides are TGTGCCAGCAGTCTCCCGAGCGGACTAGCGGCGACCTACGAGCAGTACTTC. This codes for CASSLPSGLAATYEQYF.

The chain has TRBV12-5 and TRBJ2-1, with TRBD2 matching 9 bases. CDR1 and CDR2 from the germline V gene are LGHNT and FRNRAP. The CDR3 spans 15 residues. V trimming: 6 bases; J trimming: 1 base; junction bases outside the gene matches: 4. CDR3 bases: TGTGCTAGTGGGGCGGGAGGGCCTTCCTACAATGAGCAGTTCTTC. Translation: CASGAGGPSYNEQFF.

The chain carries TRBV30 and TRBJ1-3; the D gene is possibly TRBD1 (6 bases). The CDR3 has 13 amino acids. Trimming cost V 2 bases and J 2 bases, with 7 bases left between them. Looked up from germline, CDR1 is GTSNPN and CDR2 is SVGIG (reference sequence). CDR3 loop: CAWSRQAGNTIYF. Here the CDR3 DNA reads TGTGCCTGGAGTCGACAGGCTGGAAACACCATATATTTT.

V gene TRBV28 combines with J gene TRBJ2-7, with D tentatively TRBD2 (5 bases). V shed 6 bases and J shed 6 bases, with 18 bases lying between them. The CDR3 is made up of 14 amino acids. CDR1 is MDHEN and CDR2 is SYDVKM in the germline V gene. The CDR3 spells CASSPTRGLGEQYF. The CDR3, as DNA: TGTGCCAGCAGCCCTACCCGAGGGCTTGGCGAGCAGTACTTC.

This chain joins TRBV30 and TRBJ1-2, with D possibly being TRBD1 (6 bases). CDR1 is GTSNPN, CDR2 SVGIG, per germline (reference sequence). V lost 1 base, J lost 13 bases, and 13 bases lay in between. The CDR3 has 11 residues. In DNA form, the CDR3 reads TGTGCCTGGAGTGAGGGGGGGTCTTGCACCTTC. This gives the protein CAWSEGGSCTF.